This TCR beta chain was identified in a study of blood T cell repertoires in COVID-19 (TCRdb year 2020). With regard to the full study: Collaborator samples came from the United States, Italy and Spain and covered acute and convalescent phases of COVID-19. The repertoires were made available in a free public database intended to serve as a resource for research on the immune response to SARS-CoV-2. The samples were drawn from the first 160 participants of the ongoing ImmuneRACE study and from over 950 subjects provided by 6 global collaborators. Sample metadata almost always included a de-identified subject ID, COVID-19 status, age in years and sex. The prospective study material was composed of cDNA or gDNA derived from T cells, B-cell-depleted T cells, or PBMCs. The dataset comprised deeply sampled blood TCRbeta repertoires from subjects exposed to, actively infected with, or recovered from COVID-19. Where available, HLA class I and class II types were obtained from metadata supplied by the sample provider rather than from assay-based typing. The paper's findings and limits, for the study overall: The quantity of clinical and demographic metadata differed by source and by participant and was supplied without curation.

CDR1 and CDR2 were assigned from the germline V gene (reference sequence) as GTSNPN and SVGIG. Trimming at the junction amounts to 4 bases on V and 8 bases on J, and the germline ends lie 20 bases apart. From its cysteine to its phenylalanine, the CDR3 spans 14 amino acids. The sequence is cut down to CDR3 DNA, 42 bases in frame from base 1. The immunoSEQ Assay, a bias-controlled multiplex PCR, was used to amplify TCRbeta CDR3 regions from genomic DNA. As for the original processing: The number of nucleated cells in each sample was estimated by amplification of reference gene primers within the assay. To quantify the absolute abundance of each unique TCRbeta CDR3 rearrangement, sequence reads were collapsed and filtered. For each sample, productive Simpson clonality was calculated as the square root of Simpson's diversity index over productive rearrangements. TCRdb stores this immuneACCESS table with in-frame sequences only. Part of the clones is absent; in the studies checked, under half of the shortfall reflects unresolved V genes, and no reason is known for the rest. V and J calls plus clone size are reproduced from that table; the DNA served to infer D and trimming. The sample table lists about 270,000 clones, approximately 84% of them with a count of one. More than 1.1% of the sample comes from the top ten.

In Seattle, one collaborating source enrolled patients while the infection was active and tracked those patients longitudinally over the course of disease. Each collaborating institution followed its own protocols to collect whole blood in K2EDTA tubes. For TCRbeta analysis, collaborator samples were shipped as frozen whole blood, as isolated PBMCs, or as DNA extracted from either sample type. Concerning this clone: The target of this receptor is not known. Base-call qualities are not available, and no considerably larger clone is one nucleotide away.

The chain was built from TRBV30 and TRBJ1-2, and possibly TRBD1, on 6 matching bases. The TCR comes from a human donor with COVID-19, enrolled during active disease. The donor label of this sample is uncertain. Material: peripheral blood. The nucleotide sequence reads TGTGCCTGGACCCGACCGGGGGGGCTGTGGGGCTACACCTTC. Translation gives CAWTRPGGLWGYTF.